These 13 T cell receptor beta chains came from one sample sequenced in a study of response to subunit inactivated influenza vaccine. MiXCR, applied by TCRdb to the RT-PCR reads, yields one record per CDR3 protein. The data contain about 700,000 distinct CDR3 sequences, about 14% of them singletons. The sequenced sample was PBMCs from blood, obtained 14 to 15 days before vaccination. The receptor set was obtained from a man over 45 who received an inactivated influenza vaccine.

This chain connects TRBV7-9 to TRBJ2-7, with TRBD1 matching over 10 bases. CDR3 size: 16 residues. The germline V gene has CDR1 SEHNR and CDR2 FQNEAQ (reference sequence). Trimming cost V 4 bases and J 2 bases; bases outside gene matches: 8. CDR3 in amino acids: CASSSLGTGDPYEQYF. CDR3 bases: TGTGCCAGCAGCTCCCTGGGGACAGGGGACCCCTACGAGCAGTACTTC.

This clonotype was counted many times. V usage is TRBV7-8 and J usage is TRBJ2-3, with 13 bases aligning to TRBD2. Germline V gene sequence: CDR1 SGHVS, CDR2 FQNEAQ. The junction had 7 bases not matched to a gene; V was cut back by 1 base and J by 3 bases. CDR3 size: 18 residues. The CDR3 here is CASSLGDWTSGSTDTQYF. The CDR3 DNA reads TGTGCCAGCAGCTTAGGGGATTGGACTAGCGGGAGTACAGATACGCAGTATTTT.

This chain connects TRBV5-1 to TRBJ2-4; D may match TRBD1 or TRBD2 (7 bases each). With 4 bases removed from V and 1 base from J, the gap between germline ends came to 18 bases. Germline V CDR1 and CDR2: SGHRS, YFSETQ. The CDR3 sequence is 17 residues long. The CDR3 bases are TGCGCCAGCAGCCCCGGGGGGACAGCCAATGCCAAAAACATTCAGTACTTC. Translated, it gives CASSPGGTANAKNIQYF. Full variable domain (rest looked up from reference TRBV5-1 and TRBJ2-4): KAGVTQTPRYLIKTRGQQVTLSCSPISGHRSVSWYQQTPGQGLQFLFEYFSETQRNKGNFPGRFSGRQFSNSRSEMNVSTLELGDSALYLCASSPGGTANAKNIQYFGAGTRLSVL.

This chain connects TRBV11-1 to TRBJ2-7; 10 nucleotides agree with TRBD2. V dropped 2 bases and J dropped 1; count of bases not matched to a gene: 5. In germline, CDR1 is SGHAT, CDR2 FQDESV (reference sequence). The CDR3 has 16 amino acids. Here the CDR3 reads CASSLRLAGASYEQYF. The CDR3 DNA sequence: TGTGCCAGCAGCTTAAGGCTAGCGGGGGCATCCTACGAGCAGTACTTC.

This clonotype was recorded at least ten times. CDR3 protein: CASSLTGQSYGYTF. CDR3 nucleotide sequence: TGTGCCAGCTCCCTCACCGGACAGTCCTATGGCTACACCTTC. The chain recombines TRBV18 with TRBJ1-2, with D maybe TRBD1 (6 bases). The CDR3 extends over 14 amino acids. V was shortened by 6 bases and J by 4 bases, with 15 bases between the two germline ends. Germline CDR1 reads KGHSH; CDR2 reads LQKENI.

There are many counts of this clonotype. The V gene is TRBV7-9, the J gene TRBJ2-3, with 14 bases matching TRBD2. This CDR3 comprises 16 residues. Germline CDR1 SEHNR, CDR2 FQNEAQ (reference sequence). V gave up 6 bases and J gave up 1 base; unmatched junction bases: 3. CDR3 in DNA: TGTGCCAGCAGTTGGGGACTAGCGGGAGGCACAGATACGCAGTATTTT. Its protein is CASSWGLAGGTDTQYF.

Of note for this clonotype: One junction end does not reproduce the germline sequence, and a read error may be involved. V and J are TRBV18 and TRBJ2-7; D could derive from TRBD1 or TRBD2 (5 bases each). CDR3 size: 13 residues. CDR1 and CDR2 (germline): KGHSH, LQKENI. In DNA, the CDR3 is TGTGCCAGCTCACCACAGGGACCTCTTGAGCAGTACTTT. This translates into CASSPQGPLEQYF.

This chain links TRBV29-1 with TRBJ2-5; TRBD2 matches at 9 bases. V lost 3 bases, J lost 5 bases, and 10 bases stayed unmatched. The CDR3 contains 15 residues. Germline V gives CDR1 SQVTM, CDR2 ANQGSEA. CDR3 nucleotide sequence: TGCAGCGTTGAGTCGATAGCGGGGGTAAGGGAGACCCAGTACTTC. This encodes CSVESIAGVRETQYF. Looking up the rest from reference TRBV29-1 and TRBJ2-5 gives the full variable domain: SAVISQKPSRDICQRGTSLTIQCQVDSQVTMMFWYRQQPGQSLTLIATANQGSEATYESGFVIDKFPISRPNLTFSTLTVSNMSPEDSSIYLCSVESIAGVRETQYFGPGTRLLVL.

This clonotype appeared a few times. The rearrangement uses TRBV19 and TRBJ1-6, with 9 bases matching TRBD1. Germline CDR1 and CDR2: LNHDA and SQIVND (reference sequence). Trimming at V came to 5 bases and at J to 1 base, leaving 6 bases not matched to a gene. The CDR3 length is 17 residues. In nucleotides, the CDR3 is TGTGCCAGTAGTTCTCGACAGGGGGAGTCCTATAATTCACCCCTCCACTTT. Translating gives CASSSRQGESYNSPLHF.

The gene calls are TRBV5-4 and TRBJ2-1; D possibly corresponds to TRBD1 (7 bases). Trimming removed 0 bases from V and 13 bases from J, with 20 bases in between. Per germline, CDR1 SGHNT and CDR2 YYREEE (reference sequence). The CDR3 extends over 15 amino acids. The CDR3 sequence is CASSLAFGGGAEQFF. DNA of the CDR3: TGTGCCAGCAGCTTGGCCTTTGGAGGGGGCGCGGAACAGTTCTTC.

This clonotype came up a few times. Here the CDR3 DNA reads TGTGCCAGTAGATACAGGGGAGAGAATCAGCCCCAGCATTTT. Translated: CASRYRGENQPQHF. The rearrangement joins TRBV19 to TRBJ1-5; the match to TRBD1 covers 7 bases. With V trimmed by 6 bases and J by 4 bases, 6 bases remained unmatched. This CDR3 is 14 amino acids long. CDR1 and CDR2 (germline): LNHDA, SQIVND (reference sequence).

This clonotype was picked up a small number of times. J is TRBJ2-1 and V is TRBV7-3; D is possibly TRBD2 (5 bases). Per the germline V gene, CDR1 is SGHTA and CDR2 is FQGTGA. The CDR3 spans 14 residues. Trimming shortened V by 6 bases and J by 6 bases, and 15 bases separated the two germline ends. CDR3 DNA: TGTGCCAGCAGGTTATCACTAGGTACCAATGAGCAGTTCTTC. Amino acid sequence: CASRLSLGTNEQFF.

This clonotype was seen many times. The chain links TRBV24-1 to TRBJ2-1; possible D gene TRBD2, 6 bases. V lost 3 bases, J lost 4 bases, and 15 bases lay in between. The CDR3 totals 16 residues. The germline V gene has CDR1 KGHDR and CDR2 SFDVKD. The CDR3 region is CATSDPTSTGYNEQFF. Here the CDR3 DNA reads TGTGCCACCAGTGATCCCACTAGCACCGGTTACAATGAGCAGTTCTTC.